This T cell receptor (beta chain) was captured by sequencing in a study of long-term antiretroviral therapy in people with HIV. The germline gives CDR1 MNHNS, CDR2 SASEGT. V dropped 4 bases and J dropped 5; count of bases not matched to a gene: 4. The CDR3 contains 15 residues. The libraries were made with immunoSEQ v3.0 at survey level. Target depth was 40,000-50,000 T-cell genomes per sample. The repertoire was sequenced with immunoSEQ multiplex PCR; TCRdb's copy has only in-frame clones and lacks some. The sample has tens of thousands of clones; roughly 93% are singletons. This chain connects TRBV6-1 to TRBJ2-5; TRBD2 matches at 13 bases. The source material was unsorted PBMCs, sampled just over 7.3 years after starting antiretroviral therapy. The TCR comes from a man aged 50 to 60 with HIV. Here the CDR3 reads CASSGGLAGYETQYF. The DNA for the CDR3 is TGTGCCAGCAGTGGGGGACTAGCGGGGTACGAGACCCAGTACTTC.